These T cell receptor beta chains were read from a single sample in a study of T cells in Graves' hyperthyroidism and ophthalmopathy. TCRdb ran MiXCR on the multiplex PCR reads and lists one entry per CDR3 protein. The sample has about 500,000 distinct CDR3 sequences; 15% to 20% are singletons. The sample consisted of blood. These receptors were collected from a woman under 30 with Graves' ophthalmopathy. Each CDR3 is given with its conserved first and last residue. Fields, in order: D gene, clone size, V gene, J gene, CDR3 protein, CDR3 DNA. A D gene is named only where the DNA matches it firmly. The size field is filled for only some rows; it gives once, few, many or a size class.

>TRBD2|-|TRBV6-2/TRBV6-3|TRBJ2-7
CASSYSKAGVGEQYF
TGTGCCAGCAGTTACTCGAAAGCGGGAGTAGGGGAGCAGTACTTC
>TRBD1|few|TRBV20-1|TRBJ1-6
CSARTGQGYSPPHF
TGCAGTGCTAGAACGGGACAGGGGTATTCACCCCCCCACTTT
>-|-|TRBV12-3/TRBV12-4|TRBJ1-1
CASSLKGITEAFF
TGTGCCAGCAGTTTAAAGGGGATCACTGAAGCTTTCTTT
>-|-|TRBV19|TRBJ1-6
CASSIRQSNSPLHF
TGTGCCAGTAGTATAAGACAGAGTAATTCACCCCTCCACTTT
>TRBD2|-|TRBV3-1|TRBJ2-1
CASSPSSRTSGNNEQFF
TGTGCCAGCAGCCCTTCATCCCGGACTAGCGGGAACAATGAGCAGTTCTTC
>TRBD1|-|TRBV5-6|TRBJ1-1
CASSLAGGDTEAFF
TGTGCCAGCAGCTTGGCAGGGGGAGACACTGAAGCTTTCTTT
>-|-|TRBV3-1|TRBJ2-3
CASRARLGEGTQYF
TGTGCCAGCAGGGCTCGACTAGGGGAAGGTACGCAGTATTTT
>-|-|TRBV30|TRBJ1-2
CAWSGPPPFRNYGYTF
TGTGCCTGGAGTGGACCCCCCCCCTTTCGGAACTATGGCTACACCTTC
>-|few|TRBV4-1|TRBJ2-1
CASSQIADRSYNEQFF
TGCGCCAGCAGCCAAATCGCAGACAGGTCCTACAATGAGCAGTTCTTC
>TRBD2|many|TRBV11-1|TRBJ2-1
CASSLGPGGSLAGAQFF
TGTGCCAGCAGCTTAGGGCCAGGGGGCTCACTAGCGGGAGCGCAGTTCTTC
>-|-|TRBV4-3|TRBJ2-2
CASSQEGGANTGELFF
TGCGCCAGCAGCCAAGAGGGAGGTGCGAACACCGGGGAGCTGTTTTTT
>-|many|TRBV5-1|TRBJ1-1
CASSLETGSGAFF
TGCGCCAGCAGCTTGGAGACTGGGAGCGGAGCTTTCTTT
>TRBD1|many|TRBV9|TRBJ2-3
CASSGTGGPSDTQYF
TGTGCCAGCAGCGGGACAGGGGGTCCATCAGATACGCAGTATTTT
>-|-|TRBV29-1|TRBJ2-2
CSVLGWGYSGELFF
TGCAGCGTCTTAGGTTGGGGGTATTCCGGGGAGCTGTTTTTT
>-|few|TRBV3-1|TRBJ2-1
CASSQEEGLFGQFF
TGTGCCAGCAGCCAAGAAGAGGGACTGTTCGGGCAGTTCTTC
>-|-|TRBV25-1|TRBJ1-1
CASSGEARGGQAFF
TGTGCCAGCAGTGGAGAAGCAAGAGGGGGGCAAGCTTTCTTT
>-|many|TRBV5-4|TRBJ2-5
CASSLKDGRLQETQYF
TGTGCCAGCAGCCTGAAGGACGGGCGTCTCCAAGAGACCCAGTACTTC
>-|many|TRBV20-1|TRBJ2-7
CSARDLGLKAYEQYF
TGCAGTGCTAGAGATTTGGGCCTAAAGGCCTACGAGCAGTACTTC
>TRBD1|-|TRBV10-3|TRBJ1-3
CAITEGANSGNTIYF
TGTGCCATCACCGAGGGGGCCAACTCTGGAAACACCATATATTTT
>TRBD1|-|TRBV7-9|TRBJ1-6
CASSSDRGWKALHF
TGTGCCAGCAGCTCAGACAGGGGGTGGAAGGCCCTCCACTTT
>TRBD1|few|TRBV20-1|TRBJ2-1
CSAAPGQGGWYEQFF
TGCAGTGCTGCTCCGGGACAGGGGGGCTGGTATGAGCAGTTCTTC
>-|few|TRBV19|TRBJ1-2
CASVRDPGLKGYTF
TGTGCCAGCGTCAGGGATCCGGGTCTGAAGGGCTACACCTTC
>TRBD1|few|TRBV19|TRBJ2-4
CASSIIGTGDGNQYF
TGTGCCAGTAGTATTATTGGGACAGGGGATGGCAATCAGTACTTC
>-|-|TRBV27|TRBJ2-1
CASSPRGTERNEQFF
TGTGCCAGCAGCCCCCGGGGGACAGAACGGAATGAGCAGTTCTTC
>-|many|TRBV12-3/TRBV12-4|TRBJ1-2
CASSLASYGYTF
TGTGCCAGCAGCTTAGCCAGCTATGGCTACACCTTC